These T cell receptor beta chains were read from a single sample in a study of T cells expressing NK-cell markers. Using the 5' RACE reads, TCRdb records one entry per CDR3 protein without DNA. The sample data list 300,000 to 450,000 distinct CDR3 sequences. Sample: blood T cells: a sorted CD56 or NKG2C T cell subset, CD4+ or CD8+ T cells, or bulk PBMC T cells (not recorded which). These receptors were obtained from a man aged 18-69 years in good health. Each CDR3 is given with its conserved first and last residue.

v_call: TRBV2; j_call: TRBJ1-2; cdr3_aa: CASSLGTGDFYGYTF
v_call: TRBV5-1; j_call: TRBJ2-1; cdr3_aa: CASSLEPSSGGNEQFF
v_call: TRBV2; j_call: TRBJ2-1; cdr3_aa: CASGGTGGINEQFF
v_call: TRBV14; j_call: TRBJ2-5; cdr3_aa: CASSPLGQAGTQYF
v_call: TRBV7-2; j_call: TRBJ2-5; cdr3_aa: CASAISPRETQYF
v_call: TRBV20-1; j_call: TRBJ2-7; cdr3_aa: CSALTALAGGEQYF
v_call: TRBV7-8; j_call: TRBJ2-1; cdr3_aa: CASSPNRDRGNEQFF
v_call: TRBV5-1; j_call: TRBJ1-1; cdr3_aa: CASTARGEAFF
v_call: TRBV6-4; j_call: TRBJ2-7; cdr3_aa: CASSDTYEDRPNYEQYF
v_call: TRBV20-1; j_call: TRBJ1-3; cdr3_aa: CSARGRSDGNTIYF
v_call: TRBV18; j_call: TRBJ2-1; cdr3_aa: CASSPTPGQGAPGSYNEQFF
v_call: TRBV7-8; j_call: TRBJ1-6; cdr3_aa: CASSLGGRNNSPLHF
v_call: TRBV12-5; j_call: TRBJ2-5; cdr3_aa: CASGPDLTGGLETQYF
v_call: TRBV27; j_call: TRBJ2-3; cdr3_aa: CASSFTAGLTDTQYF
v_call: TRBV20-1; j_call: TRBJ2-3; cdr3_aa: CSARDNGGAPDTQYF
v_call: TRBV28; j_call: TRBJ1-4; cdr3_aa: CASSLGGGGPPNEKLFF
v_call: TRBV10-3; j_call: TRBJ2-7; cdr3_aa: CAIGATDSYEQYF
v_call: TRBV11-2; j_call: TRBJ2-2; cdr3_aa: CASGTSGVTGELFF
v_call: TRBV28; j_call: TRBJ2-4; cdr3_aa: CASSLTATGSIQYF
v_call: TRBV7-6; j_call: TRBJ2-1; cdr3_aa: CASSRQGVRYNEQFF
v_call: TRBV4-2; j_call: TRBJ2-2; cdr3_aa: CASSRAGTSGDGSTGELFF
v_call: TRBV6-1; j_call: TRBJ1-4; cdr3_aa: CASRRQGARSNEKLFF
v_call: TRBV11-2; j_call: TRBJ1-6; cdr3_aa: CASSLAQTYTSPLHF
v_call: TRBV7-9; j_call: TRBJ2-3; cdr3_aa: CASESRALRGRNTQYF
v_call: TRBV5-1; j_call: TRBJ2-5; cdr3_aa: CASSLSSPVAGYQETQYF
v_call: TRBV3-1; j_call: TRBJ2-1; cdr3_aa: CASSQPRGPNYNEQFF
v_call: TRBV20-1; j_call: TRBJ1-2; cdr3_aa: CSATGTPYGYTF
v_call: TRBV14; j_call: TRBJ2-1; cdr3_aa: CASSQSLRDLLREQFF
v_call: TRBV7-2; j_call: TRBJ2-7; cdr3_aa: CASSLEPGPQEQYF
v_call: TRBV5-1; j_call: TRBJ1-2; cdr3_aa: CASSASDGRGGYTF
v_call: TRBV10-3; j_call: TRBJ2-1; cdr3_aa: CAISEGGNSYNEQFF
v_call: TRBV6-5; j_call: TRBJ2-7; cdr3_aa: CASSYSQFTPYEQYF
v_call: TRBV20-1; j_call: TRBJ2-7; cdr3_aa: CSASLVRGTSAYEQYF
v_call: TRBV6-5; j_call: TRBJ1-6; cdr3_aa: CASSYSIFQGANSPLHF
v_call: TRBV20-1; j_call: TRBJ2-1; cdr3_aa: CSALHREDEQFF
v_call: TRBV3-1; j_call: TRBJ1-6; cdr3_aa: CASSPGRGRRNSPLHF
v_call: TRBV20-1; j_call: TRBJ2-7; cdr3_aa: CSAKGQGSNEQYF
v_call: TRBV5-1; j_call: TRBJ2-3; cdr3_aa: CASSPRTGMWDTQYF
v_call: TRBV7-2; j_call: TRBJ1-6; cdr3_aa: CASSLRGSGQGRSPLHF
v_call: TRBV5-1; j_call: TRBJ2-5; cdr3_aa: CASTPGGSQETQYF
v_call: TRBV6-4; j_call: TRBJ1-5; cdr3_aa: CASSREVGQPQHF
v_call: TRBV12-3/TRBV12-4; j_call: TRBJ1-5; cdr3_aa: CASSLAGTGLQPQHF
v_call: TRBV5-1; j_call: TRBJ2-1; cdr3_aa: CASSLRPPGTSGNNEQFF
v_call: TRBV7-8; j_call: TRBJ1-2; cdr3_aa: CASSLVVGSYGYTF
v_call: TRBV6-5; j_call: TRBJ1-4; cdr3_aa: CASSYHGATNEKLFF
v_call: TRBV6-1; j_call: TRBJ2-2; cdr3_aa: CASHPQGAPLSGELFF
v_call: TRBV3-1; j_call: TRBJ2-5; cdr3_aa: CASRGGFRALGETQYF
v_call: TRBV6-5; j_call: TRBJ2-6; cdr3_aa: CASSYNHHNSGANVLTF
v_call: TRBV7-9; j_call: TRBJ1-1; cdr3_aa: CASSFGGAADTEAFF
v_call: TRBV5-6; j_call: TRBJ2-1; cdr3_aa: CASGRDSSYNEQFF
v_call: TRBV18; j_call: TRBJ2-7; cdr3_aa: CASSHKLQGAEQYF
v_call: TRBV7-2; j_call: TRBJ1-5; cdr3_aa: CASSFGRQTVPQHF
v_call: TRBV5-1; j_call: TRBJ2-2; cdr3_aa: CASSSGTPIGELFF
v_call: TRBV12-3/TRBV12-4; j_call: TRBJ2-4; cdr3_aa: CASSSTGQGDIQYF
v_call: TRBV9; j_call: TRBJ2-1; cdr3_aa: CASSVGVGNSYNEQFF
v_call: TRBV7-2; j_call: TRBJ2-1; cdr3_aa: CASSLVAGYVNEQFF
v_call: TRBV9; j_call: TRBJ2-7; cdr3_aa: CASSARLSGGAYEQYF
v_call: TRBV25-1; j_call: TRBJ1-6; cdr3_aa: CASSGDRGPVYNSPLHF
v_call: TRBV2; j_call: TRBJ1-5; cdr3_aa: CASSSAVGSQPQHF